A single sample gave rise to the 11 T cell receptor beta chains below, sequenced in a study of beta chain features in type 1 diabetes. The whole isolated RNA underwent reverse transcription, so sequencing captured expressed TCRB transcripts. The repertoire was sequenced with immunoSEQ multiplex PCR; TCRdb's copy has only in-frame clones and lacks some. There are 350,000 to 450,000 clones in the sample; 11% to 15% occur only once, and roughly 0.036% lies in the top ten. Sequenced material: naive CD4+ T cells from blood. These TCRs come from a man under 40 in good health.

V gene TRBV28 combines with J gene TRBJ1-2; D is unresolved. Germline V CDR1 and CDR2: MDHEN, SYDVKM. V lost 3 bases and J lost 8, with 19 bases in between. The CDR3 is 15 amino acids. The CDR3 loop is CASSFQSITFRGYTF. CDR3 sequence (DNA): TGTGCCAGCAGTTTTCAATCCATCACGTTCAGAGGCTACACCTTC.

The chain uses TRBV10-3 and TRBJ2-1; 7 bases fit TRBD2. The CDR3 sequence is 14 residues long. Germline CDR1 and CDR2: ENHRY and SYGVKD. DNA for the CDR3: TGTGCGATACGAGGAGGCGGGAGCTCCAATGAGCAGTTCTTC. This encodes CAIRGGGSSNEQFF.

This chain uses TRBV4-2 with TRBJ2-2; the D gene is possibly TRBD2 (6 bases). Trimming removed 2 bases at V and 2 bases at J, with 12 bases between. The CDR3 loop spans 16 amino acids. Germline V gene lookup returns CDR1 LGHNA and CDR2 YNFKEQ. Here the CDR3 DNA reads TGTGCCAGCAGCCAATCGGTCGGGGGAAACACCGGGGAGCTGTTTTTT. Residues: CASSQSVGGNTGELFF.

This clone was picked up a small number of times. The CDR3 nucleotides are TGTGCCAGTAGTATAGTGGCCCAAGGGGCGGATACGCAGTATTTT. This sequence encodes CASSIVAQGADTQYF. The V call is TRBV19, the J call TRBJ2-3; D is perhaps TRBD1 (5 bases). CDR1 and CDR2 from the germline V gene are LNHDA and SQIVND (reference sequence). The CDR3 covers 15 residues. Trimming took 1 base from V and 6 from J, leaving 14 bases between them.

This sequence joins TRBV7-6 and TRBJ2-1; a weak D match, TRBD2 (6 bases). CDR3 length: 16 residues. Germline V lookup: CDR1 SGHVS, CDR2 FNYEAQ. The V end was cut by 3 bases, the J end by 2 bases, with 14 bases between. The CDR3 DNA reads as TGTGCCAGCAGCTTCCGTCGGGCGGGAACCTACAATGAGCAGTTCTTC. Protein product: CASSFRRAGTYNEQFF.

This clone was observed a few times. The chain has TRBV10-3 and TRBJ2-7; possible D gene TRBD2, 5 bases. This CDR3 contains 15 residues. V was clipped by 2 bases and J by 2 bases, with 13 bases between them. Germline V lookup: CDR1 ENHRY, CDR2 SYGVKD. The CDR3 DNA follows: TGTGCCATCAGTGAGGCGAGGAGCGGCACCTACGAGCAGTACGTC. It encodes CAISEARSGTYEQYV.

There are a few counts of this clone. The chain employs TRBV5-1 and TRBJ2-1; 8 bases are a match to TRBD2. The germline CDR1 and CDR2 sequences are SGHRS and YFSETQ. The CDR3 extends over 16 amino acids. The V gene end was trimmed by 0 bases and the J gene end by 8 bases; junction bases not matched to a gene: 10. CDR3 residues: CASSLGTGLVSDEQFF. The DNA for the CDR3 is TGCGCCAGCAGCTTGGGAACGGGACTAGTTAGCGATGAGCAGTTCTTC.

This clone has just a few counts. The chain links TRBV7-9 to TRBJ2-1, with D unclear. This CDR3 has 10 residues. The germline V gene has CDR1 SEHNR and CDR2 FQNEAQ (reference sequence). V was clipped by 8 bases and J by 7 bases, with 6 bases between them. In DNA, the CDR3 is TGTGCCAGCCAAGGGAATGAGCAGTTCTTC. It is translated as CASQGNEQFF.

This clone was counted a few times. The chain couples TRBV29-1 to TRBJ2-7; D is uncertain. The ends were cut back, 6 bases at V and 3 bases at J, with 12 bases in the middle. This CDR3 spans 12 amino acids. Per the germline V gene, CDR1 is SQVTM and CDR2 is ANQGSEA. In DNA form, the CDR3 reads TGCAGCGTCGATCTAATAAGCTACGAGCAGTACTTC. Encoded protein: CSVDLISYEQYF.

The chain couples TRBV14 to TRBJ1-2, with D possibly being TRBD1 (6 bases). Looked up from germline, CDR1 is SGHDN and CDR2 is FVKESK. Trimming shortened V by 4 bases and J by 8 bases, and 14 bases separated the two germline ends. CDR3 length: 13 residues. The CDR3 DNA is TGTGCCAGCAGCCTAACTCAGGGGTCCGGCTACACCTTC. This gives the protein CASSLTQGSGYTF.

The chain has TRBV12-5 and TRBJ2-1; 11 bases are a match to TRBD2. The CDR3 extends over 16 amino acids. Germline V gene data show CDR1 as LGHNT and CDR2 as FRNRAP. J gave up 9 bases and V 0 bases, and 7 bases lay outside the gene matches. The CDR3 sequence: CASGLVLLAGEGEQFF. The CDR3, as DNA: TGTGCTAGTGGTTTGGTACTACTAGCGGGGGAGGGTGAGCAGTTCTTC.